The text below deals with one TCR beta chain. The data were obtained in a study of blood T cell repertoires in COVID-19. Clones were sequenced by immunoSEQ multiplex PCR, and TCRdb holds only the in-frame ones, with some missing. Among about 240,000 clones, approximately 87% were seen once, and the ten largest hold around 5.9%. Germline assignment: CDR1 MNHEY and CDR2 SVGAGI. The CDR3 has 16 amino acids. Between the trimmed V and J ends, which lost 0 bases and 0 bases, there was a span of 11 bases. The TCR originated in a man in his 60s with acute or convalescent COVID-19. The sample comprised peripheral blood. This sequence joins TRBV6-5 and TRBJ1-1; D remains unclear. CDR3 in amino acids: CASSYSAGSMNTEAFF. The CDR3 DNA reads as TGTGCCAGCAGTTACTCGGCAGGAAGCATGAACACTGAAGCTTTCTTT.